This T cell receptor (beta chain) originates from a study of T cells in Graves' hyperthyroidism and ophthalmopathy. With respect to this clonotype: A read error may be the cause here, since a much bigger clone is one base away.

Amplified TCR beta CDR3 regions came from RNA transcripts. Carried out on the TCR CDR3, a first-round RT-PCR used the HTBI primer set. MiXCR, run by TCRdb on the multiplex PCR reads, gives a single entry per CDR3 protein. The repertoire holds over 45,000 distinct CDR3 sequences, with about 50% as singletons. V dropped 3 bases and J dropped 4; count of bases not matched to a gene: 3. CDR3 length: 14 amino acids. CDR1 and CDR2 (germline): MNHEY, SMNVEV (reference sequence). The sequencing sample was made of blood. The TCR comes from a woman aged 25-40 years with Graves' ophthalmopathy. This sequence joins TRBV27 and TRBJ1-2, with 9 bases lining up with TRBD1. This chain's CDR3 is CASSFGDRAYGYTF. The DNA of the CDR3 is TGTGCCAGCAGTTTCGGGGACAGGGCCTATGGCTACACCTTC.